This T cell receptor (beta chain) originates from a study of T cells after yellow fever vaccination. Across the study: Fractions containing few cells were prepared with SMART-Seq v4 Ultra Low Input. Study-level points and caveats: Compared with primary, the secondary response was weaker and peaked at day 5, not 15. Reappearance after the booster was observed for most primary-vaccination clones (about 97% CD4, roughly 88% CD8).

UMIs were added to TCR cDNA along with a universal primer site when it was made by 5'RACE template switching. MiXCR was run by TCRdb on the 5' RACE reads, yielding one entry per CDR3 protein. The sample records some 160,000 distinct CDR3 sequences, approximately 6.7% being singletons. V dropped 5 bases and J dropped 7; count of bases not matched to a gene: 13. From germline, CDR1 is DFQATT and CDR2 SNEGSKA (reference sequence). The CDR3 loop spans 16 amino acids. As concerns this clonotype: Its antigen remains unidentified.

The source material was CD4+ T cells sorted from PBMCs, sampled 5 days after the first yellow fever vaccination. The clonotype originates from a man in his late teens or twenties who received the YFV17D yellow fever vaccine. The gene calls are TRBV20-1 and TRBJ2-2, with 10 nucleotides matching TRBD2. CDR3: CSAAPLGSGGFGELFF. CDR3 in DNA: TGCAGTGCTGCCCCTCTGGGTAGCGGGGGGTTCGGGGAGCTGTTTTTT.